The rows below give T cell receptor beta chains drawn from one sample of a study of blood T cell repertoires in COVID-19. Only in-frame clones appear in the TCRdb table, and some are missing; sequencing was by immunoSEQ multiplex PCR. Of 180,000 or so clones listed, 80% to 90% are singletons. The specimen sequenced was peripheral blood. The receptors were sampled from an older woman with COVID-19, enrolled during active disease. The CDR3 runs from the conserved cysteine through the conserved F or W.

TRBJ1-5 TRBV19 CASSWTGGEQPQHF
TRBJ2-7 TRBV27 CASSLALAGNGEQYF
TRBJ2-1 TRBV19 CASTPAGAGVYNEQFF
TRBJ1-5 TRBV9 CASSVGQSNQPQHF
TRBJ2-1 TRBV29-1 CSVEDPTSGLWASSYNEQFF
TRBJ1-1 TRBV15 CATSSFRDRGTEAFF
TRBJ1-2 TRBV5-5 CASSLGTGPGYGYTF
TRBJ2-3 TRBV9 CASSGQHRTGADTQYF
TRBJ2-3 TRBV27 CASSLGAAPIPDTQYF
TRBJ2-3 TRBV5-1 CASSFGTYTDTQYF
TRBJ2-1 TRBV20-1 CSASQTVGRGEQFF
TRBJ2-3 TRBV12-3/TRBV12-4 CASNHRGDTQYF
TRBJ2-5 TRBV5-1 CASSPGTVQETQYF
TRBJ1-5 TRBV7-3 CASSYSTPGGSDQPQHF
TRBJ2-2 TRBV4-2 CASSQEIAITGELFF
TRBJ2-2 TRBV10-3 CAISESGLNTGELFF
TRBJ2-7 TRBV5-6 CASSFMRLTYEQYF
TRBJ2-4 TRBV30 CAWRGTSGSGNIQYF
TRBJ1-2 TRBV28 CASSQTGSLGYTF
TRBJ2-1 TRBV7-2 CASSFFYMNEQFF
TRBJ1-5 TRBV19 CASSIRTGHQPQHF
TRBJ1-1 TRBV11-1 CASSTDRVNTEAFF
TRBJ2-2 TRBV28 CASSSSSGRNTGELFF
TRBJ2-1 TRBV25-1 CASSDLRDNPDHNEQFF
TRBJ1-3 TRBV4-3 CASSQETPNQGAGNTIYF
TRBJ1-2 TRBV24-1 CATSDRQGRGYTF
TRBJ1-2 TRBV25-1 CASSVKKGGGYTF
TRBJ1-2 TRBV27 CASSRGDHGYTF
TRBJ1-2 TRBV3-1/TRBV3-2 CASSQGQGEAYGYTF
TRBJ2-5 TRBV6-5 CASSYSRLVQETQYF
TRBJ2-3 TRBV6-5 CASMPSGESTDTQYF
TRBJ2-7 TRBV9 CASSPRTGFGEQYF
TRBJ2-7 TRBV10-2 CASIGQGEQYF
TRBJ1-2 TRBV27 CASRDSTGAGYTF
TRBJ2-2 TRBV24-1 CATSRTGELFF
TRBJ1-5 TRBV4-3 CASSPTGTSNQPQHF
TRBJ1-5 TRBV7-2 CASSLVGVDQPQHF
TRBJ1-2 TRBV5-1 CASSSLGRPTNYGYTF
TRBJ1-3 TRBV27 CASSRGTGNTIYF
TRBJ2-7 TRBV9 CASSVGGTPFYEQYF
TRBJ1-4 TRBV28 CASSLRTGGVVKLFF
TRBJ2-4 TRBV5-4 CASSSPTGQLAKNIQYF
TRBJ1-1 TRBV11-2 CASSSDMNTEAFF
TRBJ1-1 TRBV4-3 CASSHATGNTEAFF
TRBJ2-7 TRBV6-6 CASGGLAGEEQYF
TRBJ1-6 TRBV19 CASSIAGNNSPLHF
TRBJ2-7 TRBV7-6 CASSFPGTSSYEQYF
TRBJ2-1 TRBV6-2/TRBV6-3 CASSPGQLNYNEQFF
TRBJ2-5 TRBV4-2 CASSQGTGEGETQYF
TRBJ2-1 TRBV23-1 CASSQSKASTSGYNEQFF
TRBJ1-2 TRBV9 CASSVIVSGYGYTF
TRBJ1-5 TRBV19 CASSLGQGSQPQHF
TRBJ1-2 TRBV16 CASSQSRRQGKGILF